The rows below give T cell receptor beta chains drawn from one sample of a study of OX40 agonist ivuxolimab in advanced cancers. Profiling relied on immunoSEQ multiplex PCR, and the TCRdb table lists in-frame clones only, not all of them. In the table there are tens of thousands of clones, about 85% of which are singletons. Sequencing was performed on CD4+ or CD8+ T cells sorted from blood, taken in a trial of the OX40 agonist ivuxolimab. These receptors originate from an adult with an advanced solid tumor such as melanoma, head and neck, liver or kidney cancer. CDR3s include the opening cysteine and the closing phenylalanine or tryptophan. Fields, in order: V gene, J gene, D gene, clone size, CDR3 DNA, CDR3 protein. A D gene is named only where the DNA matches it firmly. The size entry is marked missing in some rows and otherwise reads once, few, many or a size class.

V gene: TRBV2; J gene: TRBJ1-1; D gene: -; clone size: -; CDR3 DNA: TGTGCCAGCGGCCGGGGTTCGGGCCTCTCTGAAGCTTTCTTT; CDR3 protein: CASGRGSGLSEAFF
V gene: TRBV5-1; J gene: TRBJ2-5; D gene: TRBD2; clone size: -; CDR3 DNA: TGCGCCAGCAGCTTGGTCACTAGCGCCTGGCAAGAGACCCAGTACTTC; CDR3 protein: CASSLVTSAWQETQYF
V gene: TRBV5-4; J gene: TRBJ2-5; D gene: -; clone size: -; CDR3 DNA: TGTGCCAGCAGCGGCGGGACGGCCATTGAAGAGACCCAGTACTTC; CDR3 protein: CASSGGTAIEETQYF
V gene: TRBV29-1; J gene: TRBJ2-6; D gene: -; clone size: -; CDR3 DNA: TGCAGCGTTCCTGCTGGGGGCTATGGGGCCAACGTCCTGACTTTC; CDR3 protein: CSVPAGGYGANVLTF
V gene: TRBV6-5; J gene: TRBJ1-6; D gene: -; clone size: -; CDR3 DNA: TGTGCCAGCAGTTATCTTCCGGGAGGTTCACCCCTCCACTTT; CDR3 protein: CASSYLPGGSPLHF
V gene: TRBV15; J gene: TRBJ2-3; D gene: -; clone size: -; CDR3 DNA: TGTGCCACCAGCAGGGAAAGCCCTACGCCGGGGTTGGTCACAGATACGCAGTATTTT; CDR3 protein: CATSRESPTPGLVTDTQYF
V gene: TRBV5-1; J gene: TRBJ2-1; D gene: -; clone size: -; CDR3 DNA: TGCGCCAGCAGCTTGGCAACAGGCCTTGGTGAGCAGTTCTTC; CDR3 protein: CASSLATGLGEQFF
V gene: TRBV6-1; J gene: TRBJ2-1; D gene: -; clone size: -; CDR3 DNA: TGTGCCAGCATACCAACCGCGGGGGCAAATGAGCAGTTCTTC; CDR3 protein: CASIPTAGANEQFF
V gene: TRBV11-2; J gene: TRBJ1-6; D gene: -; clone size: -; CDR3 DNA: TGTGCCAGCAGCTACCAGCAGGGTAATTCACCCCTCCACTTT; CDR3 protein: CASSYQQGNSPLHF
V gene: TRBV9; J gene: TRBJ1-5; D gene: -; clone size: once; CDR3 DNA: TGTGCCAGCAGCGTAGATGGCTATAGCAATCAGCCCCAGCATTTT; CDR3 protein: CASSVDGYSNQPQHF
V gene: TRBV28; J gene: TRBJ2-7; D gene: -; clone size: -; CDR3 DNA: TGTGCCAGCAGTTTCGGGGATCTCACCTACGAGCAGTACTTC; CDR3 protein: CASSFGDLTYEQYF
V gene: TRBV5-1; J gene: TRBJ1-5; D gene: TRBD1; clone size: few; CDR3 DNA: TGCGCCAGCAGGCAGGGGGCTGGGCAGCCCCAGCATTTT; CDR3 protein: CASRQGAGQPQHF
V gene: TRBV19; J gene: TRBJ1-2; D gene: -; clone size: few; CDR3 DNA: TGTGCCAGTAGTATACCGGGACTAATCGGCTATGGCTACACCTTC; CDR3 protein: CASSIPGLIGYGYTF
V gene: TRBV30; J gene: TRBJ2-7; D gene: -; clone size: -; CDR3 DNA: TGTGCCTGGACAGGACGGAGGAGCTCCTACGAGCAGTACTTC; CDR3 protein: CAWTGRRSSYEQYF
V gene: TRBV28; J gene: TRBJ1-3; D gene: -; clone size: -; CDR3 DNA: TGTGCCAGCAGTTTTTTAGGATCCGGCGTTTACTCTGGAAACACCATATATTTT; CDR3 protein: CASSFLGSGVYSGNTIYF
V gene: TRBV5-6; J gene: TRBJ2-2; D gene: -; clone size: once; CDR3 DNA: TGTGCCAGCAGCTTTCCGGGGGCCTTGGACACCGGGGAGCTGTTTTTT; CDR3 protein: CASSFPGALDTGELFF
V gene: TRBV7-7; J gene: TRBJ2-7; D gene: TRBD1; clone size: -; CDR3 DNA: TGTGCTAGCAGCCCAGAAACAGGGGGATTCCACAAGCAGTACTTC; CDR3 protein: CASSPETGGFHKQYF
V gene: TRBV2; J gene: TRBJ2-5; D gene: -; clone size: -; CDR3 DNA: TGTGCCAGCAGAGGGATACAAGAGACCCAGTACTTC; CDR3 protein: CASRGIQETQYF
V gene: TRBV2; J gene: TRBJ1-4; D gene: -; clone size: -; CDR3 DNA: TGTGCCAGCAGTGAAGACCCCGTGACAGGAGGAGGTGAAAAACTGTTTTTT; CDR3 protein: CASSEDPVTGGGEKLFF
V gene: TRBV2; J gene: TRBJ2-2; D gene: TRBD2; clone size: -; CDR3 DNA: TGTGCCAGCACCCTAGCGGGGGGCCCCACCGGGGAGCTGTTTTTT; CDR3 protein: CASTLAGGPTGELFF
V gene: TRBV29-1; J gene: TRBJ2-7; D gene: TRBD1; clone size: -; CDR3 DNA: TGCAGCGTTGCGACAGGGGGCACGTACGAGCAGTACTTC; CDR3 protein: CSVATGGTYEQYF
V gene: TRBV30; J gene: TRBJ1-3; D gene: -; clone size: -; CDR3 DNA: TGTGCCTGGAGTGTAAGGGGCTATATCTCTGGAAACACCATATATTTT; CDR3 protein: CAWSVRGYISGNTIYF
V gene: TRBV15; J gene: TRBJ2-3; D gene: -; clone size: -; CDR3 DNA: TGTGCCACCAGCAGACCGGGTAGGGCTATTGATACGCAGTATTTT; CDR3 protein: CATSRPGRAIDTQYF
V gene: TRBV28; J gene: TRBJ2-7; D gene: -; clone size: -; CDR3 DNA: TGTGCCAGCAGGTACAGGCAGTCCTACGAGCAGTACTTC; CDR3 protein: CASRYRQSYEQYF
V gene: TRBV4-3; J gene: TRBJ1-6; D gene: -; clone size: -; CDR3 DNA: TGCGCCAGCAGCCAAGATAAGGGTATCTCGAATTCACCCCTCCACTTT; CDR3 protein: CASSQDKGISNSPLHF
V gene: TRBV6-1; J gene: TRBJ1-2; D gene: TRBD1; clone size: -; CDR3 DNA: TGTGCCAGCAGTGAGACGGGACAGCTATCCTTTAACTATGGCTACACCTTC; CDR3 protein: CASSETGQLSFNYGYTF
V gene: TRBV7-2; J gene: TRBJ2-1; D gene: -; clone size: once; CDR3 DNA: TGTGCCAGCAGCTTAGCGGTGGGCATCTACAATGAGCAGTTCTTC; CDR3 protein: CASSLAVGIYNEQFF
V gene: TRBV6-1; J gene: TRBJ2-7; D gene: -; clone size: -; CDR3 DNA: TGTGCCAGCAGTGGGGGCAGGGGCGAGCAGTACTTC; CDR3 protein: CASSGGRGEQYF
V gene: TRBV7-3; J gene: TRBJ2-5; D gene: -; clone size: -; CDR3 DNA: TGTGCCAGCAGCGCGGGACAGCAAGAGACCCAGTACTTC; CDR3 protein: CASSAGQQETQYF
V gene: TRBV29-1; J gene: TRBJ2-5; D gene: TRBD1; clone size: -; CDR3 DNA: TGCAGCGTTGGGACAGGGGGCTATGAGACCCAGTACTTC; CDR3 protein: CSVGTGGYETQYF